This TCR beta chain derives from a study of CD8 T cells in ankylosing spondylitis. A quantitative 5'-RACE method, one with molecular barcodes, was used to make TCR beta libraries. Using its own MiXCR run on the 5' RACE reads, TCRdb lists one record per CDR3 protein. Of a few hundred thousand distinct CDR3 sequences listed, around 20% are singletons. The CDR3 runs 11 residues. Trimming took 7 bases from V and 4 from J, leaving 11 bases between them. Germline V CDR1 and CDR2: DFQATT, SNEGSKA (reference sequence). There are a few counts of this clonotype. The antigen is undetermined. Overall study results and limits: Roughly 8 highly homologous variants made up a TCR beta motif, and this motif appeared characteristic of ankylosing spondylitis blood. Reactive arthritis synovial fluid and blood were previously reported to contain some motif variants. Disease-linked clones reportedly showed significant enrichment in matched ankylosing spondylitis synovial fluid. CD8+ by phenotype, disease-linked clones were relatively rare in peripheral blood.

The sequence was collected from a male donor with ankylosing spondylitis. The V call is TRBV20-1, the J call TRBJ2-7; D is unclear. The sequencing input was blood, either unsorted or a sorted T cell fraction (not recorded which). The CDR3 is CSVTKGYEQYF. The CDR3 DNA is TGCAGTGTGACAAAAGGATACGAGCAGTACTTC.